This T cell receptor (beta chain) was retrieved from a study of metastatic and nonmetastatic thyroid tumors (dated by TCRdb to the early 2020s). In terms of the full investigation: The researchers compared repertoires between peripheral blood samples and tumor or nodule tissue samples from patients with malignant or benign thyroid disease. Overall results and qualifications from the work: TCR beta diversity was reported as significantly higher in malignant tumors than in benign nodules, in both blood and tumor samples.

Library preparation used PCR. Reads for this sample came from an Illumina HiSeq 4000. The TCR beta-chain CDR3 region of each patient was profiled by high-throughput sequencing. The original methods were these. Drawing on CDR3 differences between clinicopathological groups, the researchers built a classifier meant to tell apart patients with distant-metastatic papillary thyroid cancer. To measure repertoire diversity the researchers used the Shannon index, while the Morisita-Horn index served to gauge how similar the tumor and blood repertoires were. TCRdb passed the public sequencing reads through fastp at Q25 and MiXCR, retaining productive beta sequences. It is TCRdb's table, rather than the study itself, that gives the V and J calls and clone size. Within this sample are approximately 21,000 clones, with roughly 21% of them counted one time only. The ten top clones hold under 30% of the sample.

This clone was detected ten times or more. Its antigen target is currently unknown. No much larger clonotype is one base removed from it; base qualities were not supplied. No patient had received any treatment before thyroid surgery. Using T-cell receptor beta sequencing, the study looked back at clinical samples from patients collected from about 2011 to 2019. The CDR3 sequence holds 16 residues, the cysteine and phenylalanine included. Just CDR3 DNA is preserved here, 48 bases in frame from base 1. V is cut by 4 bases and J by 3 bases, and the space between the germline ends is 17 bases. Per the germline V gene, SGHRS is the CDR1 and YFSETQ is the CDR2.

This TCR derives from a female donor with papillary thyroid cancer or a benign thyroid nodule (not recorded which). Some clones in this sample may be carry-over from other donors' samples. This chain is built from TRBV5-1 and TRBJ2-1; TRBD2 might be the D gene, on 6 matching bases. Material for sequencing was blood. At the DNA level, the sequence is TGCGCCAGCAGCCCCGGAGTGGGAGGCAGCTACAATGAGCAGTTCTTC. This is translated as CASSPGVGGSYNEQFF.